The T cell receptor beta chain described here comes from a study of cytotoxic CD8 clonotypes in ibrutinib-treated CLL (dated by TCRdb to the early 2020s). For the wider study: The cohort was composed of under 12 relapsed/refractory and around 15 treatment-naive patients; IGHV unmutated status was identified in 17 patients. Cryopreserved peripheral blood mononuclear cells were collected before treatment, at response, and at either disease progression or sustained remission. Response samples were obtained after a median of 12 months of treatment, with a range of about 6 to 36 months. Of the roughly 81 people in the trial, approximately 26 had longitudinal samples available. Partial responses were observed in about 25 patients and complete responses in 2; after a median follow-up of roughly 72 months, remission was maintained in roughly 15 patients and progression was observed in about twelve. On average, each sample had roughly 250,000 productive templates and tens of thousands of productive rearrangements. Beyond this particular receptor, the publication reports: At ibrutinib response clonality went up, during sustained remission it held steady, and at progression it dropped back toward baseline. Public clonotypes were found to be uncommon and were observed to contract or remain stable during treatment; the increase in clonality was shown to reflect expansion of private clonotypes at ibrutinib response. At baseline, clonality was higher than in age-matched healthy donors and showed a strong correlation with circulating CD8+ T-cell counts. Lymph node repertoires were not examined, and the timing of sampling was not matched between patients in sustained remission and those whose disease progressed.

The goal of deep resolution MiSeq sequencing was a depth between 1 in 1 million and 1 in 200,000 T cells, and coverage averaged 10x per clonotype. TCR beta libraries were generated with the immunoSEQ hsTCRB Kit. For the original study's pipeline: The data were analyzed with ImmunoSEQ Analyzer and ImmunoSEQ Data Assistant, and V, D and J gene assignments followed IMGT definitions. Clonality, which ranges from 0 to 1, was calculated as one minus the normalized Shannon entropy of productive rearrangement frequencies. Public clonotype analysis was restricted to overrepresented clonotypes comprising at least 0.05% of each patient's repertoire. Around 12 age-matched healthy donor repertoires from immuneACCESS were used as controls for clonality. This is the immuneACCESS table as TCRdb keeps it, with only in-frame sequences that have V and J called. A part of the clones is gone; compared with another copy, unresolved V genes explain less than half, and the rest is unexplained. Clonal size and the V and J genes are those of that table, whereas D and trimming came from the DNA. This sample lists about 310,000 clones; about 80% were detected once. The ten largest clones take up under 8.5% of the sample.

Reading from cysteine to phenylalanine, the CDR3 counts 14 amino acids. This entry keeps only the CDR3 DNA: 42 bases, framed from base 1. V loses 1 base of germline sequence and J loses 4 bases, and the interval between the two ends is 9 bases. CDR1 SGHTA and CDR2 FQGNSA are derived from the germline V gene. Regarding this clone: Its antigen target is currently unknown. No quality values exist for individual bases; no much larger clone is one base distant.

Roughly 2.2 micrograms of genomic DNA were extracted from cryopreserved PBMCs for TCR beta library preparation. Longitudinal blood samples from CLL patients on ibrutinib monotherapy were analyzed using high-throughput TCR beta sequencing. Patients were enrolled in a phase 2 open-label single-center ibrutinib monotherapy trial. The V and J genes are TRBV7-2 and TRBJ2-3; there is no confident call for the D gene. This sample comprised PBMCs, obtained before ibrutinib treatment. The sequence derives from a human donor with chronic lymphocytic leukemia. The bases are TGTGCCAGCAGCTTAGTGGGAATGCCAGATACGCAGTATTTT. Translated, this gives CASSLVGMPDTQYF.